The following is a T cell receptor (beta chain) sequence with its context. This record belongs to a study of blood T cell repertoires in COVID-19. Study details: T cells, B-cell-depleted T cells, or PBMCs provided the cDNA or gDNA that served as material.

The method was immunoSEQ multiplex PCR; TCRdb's version includes in-frame clones alone and lacks a portion of them. The sample yields 40,000 to 65,000 clones, just under 80% seen once. The specimen was peripheral blood. The TCR was taken from a human donor with active or convalescent COVID-19. The donor label of this sample is uncertain.

The CDR3 sequence: CASSLQAWGNQPQHF. In nucleotides, the CDR3 is TGTGCCAGCAGCCTACAGGCTTGGGGCAATCAGCCCCAGCATTTT. This chain connects TRBV7-2 to TRBJ1-5; the D gene is possibly TRBD1 (5 bases). From germline, CDR1 is SGHTA and CDR2 FQGNSA. V gave up 5 bases and J gave up 2 bases, with 13 bases separating them. The CDR3 has 15 amino acids.